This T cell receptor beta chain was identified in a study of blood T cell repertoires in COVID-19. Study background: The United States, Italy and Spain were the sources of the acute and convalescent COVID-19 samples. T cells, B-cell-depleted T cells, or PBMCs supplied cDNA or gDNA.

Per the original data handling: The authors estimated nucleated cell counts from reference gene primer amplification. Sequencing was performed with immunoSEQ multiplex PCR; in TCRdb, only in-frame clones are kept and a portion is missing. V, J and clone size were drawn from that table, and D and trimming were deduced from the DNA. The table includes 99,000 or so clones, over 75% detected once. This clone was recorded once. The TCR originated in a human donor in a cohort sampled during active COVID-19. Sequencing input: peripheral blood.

CDR3 in amino acids: CASSYGSGYMNTEAFF. The CDR3 DNA follows: TGCGCCAGCAGTTACGGTAGCGGGTACATGAACACTGAAGCTTTCTTT. The V call is TRBV5-1, the J call TRBJ1-1; no clear D. V was shortened by 5 bases and J by 0 bases, with 17 bases between the two germline ends. The CDR3 is made up of 16 amino acids. Germline lookup yields CDR1 SGHRS and CDR2 YFSETQ.